This TCR beta chain originates from a study of CD8 T cells in ankylosing spondylitis. The CDR3 is 16 residues long. The V end lost 3 bases, the J end lost 2 bases, and 16 bases lay between the germline ends. The germline CDR1 and CDR2 sequences are SGDLS and YYNGEE. TCRdb reprocessed the 5' RACE reads via MiXCR and lists one record per CDR3 protein. Of some 39,000 distinct CDR3 sequences in the sample, 13% are singletons; the top ten hold less than 35%. Sequencing input: synovial fluid, either unsorted or a sorted T cell fraction (not recorded which). This clonotype originated in a male donor with ankylosing spondylitis. The gene calls are TRBV9 and TRBJ2-3, with a possible D match to TRBD1 (8 bases). The CDR3, as DNA: TGTGCCAGCAGCGCCGGCGGGGGACAGGCCACAGATACGCAGTATTTT. This codes for CASSAGGGQATDTQYF.